The text below deals with one TCR beta chain. This record comes from a study of blood T cell repertoires in COVID-19. Germline V gene data show CDR1 as SGHRS and CDR2 as YFSETQ. This CDR3 region has 17 residues. Germline trimming cut 4 bases from V and 1 base from J; bases unmatched to any gene: 10. TCRdb keeps only in-frame clones here, not all; method: immunoSEQ multiplex PCR. The table shows 57,000 or so clones, with approximately 86% occurring only once. The sequencing sample was made of peripheral blood. The receptor was isolated from a man between 65 and 80 years old with acute or convalescent COVID-19. J is TRBJ1-1 and V is TRBV5-1, with 10 positions matching TRBD1. CDR3 sequence reads: CASSPPGQGWANTEAFF. The CDR3 DNA is TGCGCCAGCAGCCCACCGGGACAGGGGTGGGCGAACACTGAAGCTTTCTTT.